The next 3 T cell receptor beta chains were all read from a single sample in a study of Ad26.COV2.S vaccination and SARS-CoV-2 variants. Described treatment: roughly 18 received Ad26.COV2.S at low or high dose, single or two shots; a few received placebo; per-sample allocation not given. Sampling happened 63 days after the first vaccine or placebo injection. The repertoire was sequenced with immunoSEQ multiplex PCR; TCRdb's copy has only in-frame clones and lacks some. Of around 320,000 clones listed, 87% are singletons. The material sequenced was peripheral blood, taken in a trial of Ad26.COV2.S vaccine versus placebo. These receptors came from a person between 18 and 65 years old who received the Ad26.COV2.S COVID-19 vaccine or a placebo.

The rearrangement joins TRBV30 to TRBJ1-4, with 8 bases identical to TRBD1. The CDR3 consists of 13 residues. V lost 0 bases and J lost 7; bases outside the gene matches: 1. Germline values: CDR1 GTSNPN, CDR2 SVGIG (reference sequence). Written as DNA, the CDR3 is TGTGCCTGGAGTGTAGGACAGGGTGAAAAACTGTTTTTT. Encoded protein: CAWSVGQGEKLFF. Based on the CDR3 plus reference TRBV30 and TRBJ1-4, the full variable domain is SQTIHQWPATLVQPVGSPLSLECTVEGTSNPNLYWYRQAAGRGLQLLFYSVGIGQISSEVPQNLSASRPQDRQFILSSKKLLLSDSGFYLCAWSVGQGEKLFFGSGTQLSVL.

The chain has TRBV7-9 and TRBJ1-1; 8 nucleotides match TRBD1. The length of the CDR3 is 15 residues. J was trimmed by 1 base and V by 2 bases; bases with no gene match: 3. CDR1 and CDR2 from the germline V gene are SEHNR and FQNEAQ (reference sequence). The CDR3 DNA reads TGTGCCAGCAGCTTACAGGGGGCTGGGAACACTGAAGCTTTCTTT. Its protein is CASSLQGAGNTEAFF.

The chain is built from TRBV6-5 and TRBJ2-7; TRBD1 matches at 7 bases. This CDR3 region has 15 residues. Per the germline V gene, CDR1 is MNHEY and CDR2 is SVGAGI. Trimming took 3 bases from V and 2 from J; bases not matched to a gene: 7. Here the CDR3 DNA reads TGTGCCAGCAGTTATGGGACAGAGATCCCCTACGAGCAGTACTTC. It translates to CASSYGTEIPYEQYF.